The 27 T cell receptor beta chains below come from one sample, sequenced in a study of T cells in Graves' hyperthyroidism and ophthalmopathy. RNA transcripts provided the source from which TCR beta CDR3 regions were amplified. TCR CDR3 regions were first amplified by RT-PCR with HTBI primers. TCRdb itself ran the multiplex PCR reads through MiXCR, one entry per CDR3 protein. Among more than 600,000 distinct CDR3 sequences listed, around 17% were seen once. The sample was blood. All receptors derive from a man between 18 and 35 years old with Graves' hyperthyroidism.

This clonotype was recorded many times. V is TRBV5-1 and J is TRBJ1-2, with no clear D. The CDR3 totals 14 residues. Per germline, CDR1 SGHRS and CDR2 YFSETQ. V was cut by 0 bases and J by 5 bases, with 11 bases left in between. The CDR3 bases are TGCGCCAGCAGCTTGGGGGCAGGATTGTATGGCTACACCTTC. This codes for CASSLGAGLYGYTF.

This clonotype was recorded a few times. As DNA, the CDR3 is TGTGCCAGCAGCCAATGGACTAGCGGGAGCACAGATACGCAGTATTTT. Translated: CASSQWTSGSTDTQYF. The rearrangement joins TRBV3-1 to TRBJ2-3; TRBD2 matches at 11 bases. This CDR3 region has 16 residues. Germline CDR1 and CDR2: LGHDT and YNNKEL (reference sequence). With 2 bases clipped from V and 0 bases from J, the junction kept 1 base outside the gene matches.

This clonotype has only a few counts. This sequence joins TRBV20-1 and TRBJ2-2; 7 bases fit TRBD1. Unmatched junction bases numbered 3, after V lost 6 bases and J lost 5 bases. The CDR3 sequence is 12 residues long. CDR1 and CDR2 (germline): DFQATT, SNEGSKA (reference sequence). In DNA form, the CDR3 reads TGCAGTGCCCTGACAGGGACCGGGGAGCTGTTTTTT. Amino acid sequence: CSALTGTGELFF.

On this clonotype: One junction end does not reproduce the germline sequence, and a read error may be involved. This chain links TRBV7-8 with TRBJ2-7; unclear D gene. CDR1 is SGHVS, CDR2 FQNEAQ, per germline. The CDR3 runs to 14 residues. The CDR3 protein is CASSWGRLSEERYF. The CDR3 nucleotides read TGTGCCAGCAGCTGGGGTCGACTGAGCGAAGAGCGGTACTTC.

The J gene is TRBJ2-4, the V gene TRBV20-1; D is ambiguous. Between the trimmed V and J ends, which lost 5 bases and 0 bases, there was a span of 17 bases. This CDR3 is 16 amino acids long. Germline assignment: CDR1 DFQATT and CDR2 SNEGSKA (reference sequence). The DNA of the CDR3 is TGCAGTGCTCCCCACCTTCGTGAGGTAGCCAAAAACATTCAGTACTTC. Its translation is CSAPHLREVAKNIQYF.

The V call is TRBV20-1, the J call TRBJ2-1; TRBD2 might be the D (5 bases). The germline V and J ends were trimmed by 3 bases and 7 bases, with 13 bases remaining between them. Germline lookup yields CDR1 DFQATT and CDR2 SNEGSKA (reference sequence). CDR3 size: 13 residues. For the CDR3, the DNA is TGCAGTGCTAGTCGGACTGAGACGAATGAGCAGTTCTTC. It codes for CSASRTETNEQFF.

The genes are TRBV20-1 and TRBJ2-3; 12 bases agree with TRBD2. This CDR3 has 14 amino acids. With 6 bases clipped from V and 4 bases from J, the junction kept 5 bases outside the gene matches. Germline V gene data show CDR1 as DFQATT and CDR2 as SNEGSKA (reference sequence). This CDR3 reads CSATTSGRADTQYF. Here the CDR3 DNA reads TGCAGTGCCACGACTAGCGGGAGAGCAGATACGCAGTATTTT.

The V and J genes are TRBV20-1 and TRBJ1-4, with 8 nucleotides matching TRBD1. Germline CDR1 DFQATT, CDR2 SNEGSKA (reference sequence). The CDR3 contains 13 residues. Trimming took 5 bases from V and 8 from J; bases not matched to a gene: 7. Here the CDR3 DNA reads TGCAGTGCTCAGGGGGCGGCGAGAGAAAAACTGTTTTTT. It is translated as CSAQGAAREKLFF.

V is TRBV28 and J is TRBJ2-4; 8 bases agree with TRBD2. In germline, CDR1 is MDHEN, CDR2 SYDVKM. This CDR3 contains 19 residues. J was trimmed by 5 bases and V by 0 bases; bases with no gene match: 15. The CDR3 region has the DNA TGTGCCAGCAGTTTATGGTACTCGGTGGCAGGGCGGGGGGAAAACATTCAGTACTTC. Translation: CASSLWYSVAGRGENIQYF.

The table lists this clonotype with a few counts. V gene TRBV27 combines with J gene TRBJ2-6; a weak D match, TRBD1 (5 bases). Germline-derived CDR1 and CDR2 are MNHEY and SMNVEV (reference sequence). V lost 2 bases to trimming and J lost 3 bases, with 8 bases between them. CDR3 length: 15 residues. Here the CDR3 DNA reads TGTGCCAGCAGTTTACAGGGCAATGGGGCCAACGTCCTGACTTTC. Translation gives CASSLQGNGANVLTF.

The chain has TRBV5-5 and TRBJ2-1; no firm D call. The CDR3 runs to 13 residues. Trimming removed 4 bases at V and 3 bases at J, with 8 bases between. Germline lookup yields CDR1 SGHKS and CDR2 YYEKEE (reference sequence). The CDR3 is CASSVLFYNEQFF. CDR3 bases: TGTGCCAGCAGCGTCTTATTCTACAATGAGCAGTTCTTC.

Many counts were recorded for this clonotype. J is TRBJ2-1 and V is TRBV6-8; 7 nucleotides match TRBD2. CDR3 length: 15 amino acids. The V segment lost 7 bases and the J segment 4 bases; nucleotides outside the gene matches: 10. From germline, CDR1 is MNHGY and CDR2 SAAAGT. The CDR3 loop reads CASTSRDYYYNEQFF. CDR3 nucleotide sequence: TGTGCCAGCACCTCCCGGGACTACTATTACAATGAGCAGTTCTTC.

About this clonotype: One junction end disagrees with the germline gene, perhaps due to a read error. This CDR3 reads CASPPWDGYGYTF. The CDR3 region has the DNA TGTGCCAGCCCACCATGGGACGGTTATGGCTACACCTTC. The V call is TRBV18, the J call TRBJ1-2, with a weak D call TRBD1 (5 bases). The CDR3 runs to 13 residues. Per germline, CDR1 KGHSH and CDR2 LQKENI.

This clonotype was seen only a few times. The chain uses TRBV10-3 and TRBJ1-6, with D maybe TRBD1 (6 bases). The CDR3 consists of 15 residues. Germline lookup yields CDR1 ENHRY and CDR2 SYGVKD. Trimming left V 0 bases short and J 8 bases short, with 11 bases between. CDR3 sequence reads: CAISESGGLYSPLHF. The CDR3 DNA is TGTGCCATCAGTGAGTCTGGGGGGCTATATTCACCCCTCCACTTT.

This clonotype was recorded once. The rearrangement uses TRBV7-2 and TRBJ2-7; TRBD2 matches 8 bases. V dropped 1 base and J dropped 3; count of bases not matched to a gene: 11. CDR1 and CDR2 (germline): SGHTA, FQGNSA. This CDR3 is built from 17 residues. CDR3 amino acids: CASSLGGAGAQSYEQYF. The DNA of the CDR3 is TGTGCCAGCAGCTTAGGGGGAGCGGGAGCTCAAAGCTACGAGCAGTACTTC.

The sample holds many counts of this clonotype. The rearrangement uses TRBV6-7 and TRBJ2-7, with 7 bases that match TRBD2. TRBV6-7 is reported as an ORF; its role is uncertain. The V and J ends lost 2 bases and 0 bases, in that order; junction bases with no gene match: 13. The CDR3 contains 18 residues. The CDR3 DNA is TGTGCCAGCAGTTACCTCACAGGCCTAGCGGATACCTCCTACGAGCAGTACTTC. Protein product: CASSYLTGLADTSYEQYF.

This clonotype was recorded many times. The chain couples TRBV7-2 to TRBJ1-2; no definite D call. The CDR3 runs to 11 residues. The germline gives CDR1 SGHTA, CDR2 FQGNSA. V was pared by 5 bases and J by 7 bases, with 8 bases between. The CDR3 spells CASSRLGGYTF. The CDR3 bases are TGTGCCAGCAGCCGCCTTGGTGGCTACACCTTC.

This clonotype was observed a handful of times. This could be a read error, since a much larger clone is one nucleotide away. V and J are TRBV7-9 and TRBJ2-3; no definite D call. The CDR3 runs to 12 residues. Per germline, CDR1 SEHNR and CDR2 FQNEAQ (reference sequence). Trimming left V 5 bases short and J 2 bases short, with 5 bases between. For the CDR3, the DNA is TGTGCCAGCAGCGTGAACACAGATACGCAGTATTTT. This codes for CASSVNTDTQYF.

With regard to this clonotype: This may arise from a read error, as a much more abundant clone is one base away. The chain recombines TRBV28 with TRBJ2-7; perhaps TRBD2 as D (5 bases). Germline lookup yields CDR1 MDHEN and CDR2 SYDVKM. The CDR3 is 13 amino acids. V was clipped by 8 bases and J by 6 bases, with 17 bases between them. CDR3 DNA sequence: TGTGCCAGCCTACGCCGGGGAACCTTCGAGCAGTACTTC. As protein: CASLRRGTFEQYF.

This clonotype was seen only a few times. The chain uses TRBV20-1 and TRBJ2-1; unclear D gene. Germline loops: CDR1 DFQATT, CDR2 SNEGSKA (reference sequence). Between the trimmed V and J ends, which lost 4 bases and 8 bases, there was a span of 9 bases. This CDR3 spans 11 amino acids. The CDR3 DNA reads TGCAGTGCTACCAGCTCCCATGAGCAGTTCTTC. It translates to CSATSSHEQFF.

This clonotype was observed many times. The chain has TRBV7-9 and TRBJ2-3; D remains unclear. CDR1 and CDR2 from the germline V gene are SEHNR and FQNEAQ (reference sequence). Trimming took off 5 bases at V and 0 bases at J, with 9 bases between the two ends. The CDR3 loop spans 14 amino acids. Here the CDR3 DNA reads TGTGCCAGCAGCAAAGGAACAAGCACAGATACGCAGTATTTT. Residues: CASSKGTSTDTQYF.

The chain has TRBV19 and TRBJ2-1, with D tentatively TRBD1 (5 bases). Germline-derived CDR1 and CDR2 are LNHDA and SQIVND (reference sequence). The CDR3 consists of 15 residues. V was trimmed by 3 bases and J by 8 bases, leaving 17 bases between them. Here the CDR3 DNA reads TGTGCCAGTAGTATTGGTTCAGGGCCCGACTATGAGCAGTTCTTC. The encoded protein is CASSIGSGPDYEQFF.

The chain combines TRBV28 with TRBJ1-2; D gene ambiguous. Per the germline V gene, CDR1 is MDHEN and CDR2 is SYDVKM. The CDR3 spans 14 residues. The V gene lost 6 bases and the J gene lost 0 bases, with 11 bases spanning the gap. CDR3 sequence reads: CASREGNPNYGYTF. The CDR3, as DNA: TGTGCCAGCAGGGAAGGGAATCCTAACTATGGCTACACCTTC.

This clonotype was detected a few times. The CDR3 loop reads CASARGFFSGNTIYF. Here the CDR3 DNA reads TGTGCCAGCGCCAGGGGTTTCTTCTCTGGAAACACCATATATTTT. V and J are TRBV18 and TRBJ1-3, with D possibly being TRBD1 (6 bases). The CDR3 runs 15 residues. V dropped 8 bases and J dropped 0 bases, with 14 bases sitting between them. CDR1 is KGHSH and CDR2 is LQKENI in the germline V gene.

The gene calls are TRBV10-3 and TRBJ1-2, with TRBD1 as a possible D gene (6 bases). This CDR3 has 13 residues. The ends were cut back, 7 bases at V and 7 bases at J, with 16 bases in the middle. Germline lookup yields CDR1 ENHRY and CDR2 SYGVKD. The CDR3 bases are TGTGCCATCACAGAATACAGGGCTTCTGGCTACACCTTC. Translating it yields CAITEYRASGYTF.

In this sample, this clonotype turned up many times. V is TRBV3-1 and J is TRBJ1-1; the D is unclear. Germline V CDR1 and CDR2: LGHDT, YNNKEL (reference sequence). The CDR3 sequence is 15 residues long. V was shortened by 4 bases and J by 0 bases, with 12 bases between the two germline ends. The CDR3: CASSPLPSMNTEAFF. In nucleotides, the CDR3 is TGTGCCAGCAGCCCACTTCCGAGCATGAACACTGAAGCTTTCTTT.

This sequence joins TRBV29-1 and TRBJ2-1; TRBD1 aligns across 7 bases. Germline lookup yields CDR1 SQVTM and CDR2 ANQGSEA. V lost 8 bases to trimming and J lost 9 bases; unmatched junction nucleotides: 10. The CDR3 is 12 residues long. The DNA for the CDR3 is TGCAGCCTTGCCCACAGGGGAAGTGAGCAGTTCTTC. Amino acids: CSLAHRGSEQFF.